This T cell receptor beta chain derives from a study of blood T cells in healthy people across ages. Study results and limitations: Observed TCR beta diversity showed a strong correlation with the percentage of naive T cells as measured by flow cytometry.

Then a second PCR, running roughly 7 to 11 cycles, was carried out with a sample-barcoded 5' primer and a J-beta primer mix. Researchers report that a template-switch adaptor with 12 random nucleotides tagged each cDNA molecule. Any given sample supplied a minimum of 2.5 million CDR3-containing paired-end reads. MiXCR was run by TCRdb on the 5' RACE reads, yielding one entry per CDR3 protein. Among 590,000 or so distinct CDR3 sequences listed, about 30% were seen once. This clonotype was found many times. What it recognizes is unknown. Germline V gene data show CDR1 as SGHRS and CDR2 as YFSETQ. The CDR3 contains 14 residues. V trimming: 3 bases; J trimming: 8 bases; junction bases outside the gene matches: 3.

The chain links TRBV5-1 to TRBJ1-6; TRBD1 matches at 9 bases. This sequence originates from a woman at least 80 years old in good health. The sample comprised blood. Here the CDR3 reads CASSSRQGDSPLHF. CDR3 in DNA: TGCGCCAGCAGCTCAAGACAGGGGGATTCACCCCTCCACTTT.